The rows below give T cell receptor beta chains drawn from one sample of a study of T-cell reconstitution after alpha-beta-depleted transplantation in children. Each CDR3 protein gets one entry after TCRdb re-called the PCR reads with MiXCR. The sample gives around 180,000 distinct CDR3 sequences, more than 9.5% of which show up once; less than 15% is in the top ten. Sequenced material: PBMCs, taken before TCRalphabeta/CD19-depleted stem cell transplant. The receptors originated from a boy aged 2-15 years with acute myeloid leukemia, due to receive a stem cell transplant. Both conserved end residues are part of each CDR3. D genes are given only for firm matches. Not every row has a clone size; where given, it reads once, few, many or a size class.

d_call | clone_size | j_call | v_call | cdr3_aa | cdr3_nt
TRBD2 | . | TRBJ2-1 | TRBV10-3 | CAISERGEGPYNEQFF | TGTGCCATCAGTGAGCGAGGGGAGGGCCCCTACAATGAGCAGTTCTTC
. | many | TRBJ1-1 | TRBV3-1 | CASSQARFAEAFF | TGTGCCAGCAGCCAAGCAAGATTCGCTGAAGCTTTCTTT
TRBD1 | many | TRBJ1-1 | TRBV20-1 | CSALGQMNTEAFF | TGCAGTGCTCTGGGACAGATGAACACTGAAGCTTTCTTT
. | many | TRBJ1-1 | TRBV7-9 | CASSPNPDRSQNTEAFF | TGTGCCAGCAGCCCGAACCCCGACAGGAGCCAGAACACTGAAGCTTTCTTT
. | . | TRBJ2-1 | TRBV3-1 | CASSHDGSRDEQFF | TGTGCCAGCAGCCACGACGGGAGTCGGGATGAGCAGTTCTTC
. | . | TRBJ2-7 | TRBV29-1 | CSVSGIRYEQYF | TGCAGCGTTAGTGGTATTCGCTACGAGCAGTACTTC
TRBD2 | many | TRBJ2-3 | TRBV20-1 | CSAAFAGGTDTQYF | TGCAGTGCTGCCTTCGCGGGGGGCACAGATACGCAGTATTTT
. | many | TRBJ1-1 | TRBV12-3/TRBV12-4 | CASSRQSMNTEAFF | TGTGCCAGCAGTAGACAGAGCATGAACACTGAAGCTTTCTTT
. | . | TRBJ1-3 | TRBV11-1 | CASSLTKLRDILTPAGNTIYF | TGTGCCAGCAGCTTAACTAAACTCCGGGACATCCTAACGCCAGCTGGAAACACCATATATTTT
. | many | TRBJ1-6 | TRBV6-5 | CASSYGGRNSPLHF | TGTGCCAGCAGTTACGGGGGGCGGAATTCACCCCTCCACTTT
TRBD2 | many | TRBJ2-1 | TRBV3-1 | CASSRSGRSNEQFF | TGTGCCAGCAGCCGTAGCGGGAGGTCCAATGAGCAGTTCTTC
TRBD2 | many | TRBJ2-1 | TRBV3-1 | CASSQAAGGVYNEQFF | TGTGCCAGCAGCCAGGCAGCGGGAGGGGTGTACAATGAGCAGTTCTTC
TRBD1 | many | TRBJ2-7 | TRBV20-1 | CSARDHDRVLYEQYF | TGCAGTGCTAGAGATCACGACAGGGTGCTTTACGAGCAGTACTTC
. | many | TRBJ1-1 | TRBV6-2/TRBV6-3 | CASKVSRGTEAFF | TGTGCCAGCAAGGTCAGTCGGGGGACTGAAGCTTTCTTT
. | many | TRBJ1-4 | TRBV15 | CATSRYPEGKLFF | TGTGCCACCAGCAGGTACCCGGAGGGAAAACTGTTTTTT